This entry features one TCR beta chain sequence. This clonotype was found a few times. Its antigen target is currently unknown. It has no much larger one-base neighbor in the sample; base qualities were not kept. The sample originates from a study of blood T cells in healthy people across ages (dated by TCRdb to the mid-2010s). Regarding the complete study: Template switching captured roughly one uniquely barcoded TCR beta cDNA molecule per two T cells in model experiments. To track age-related changes in TCR beta repertoire diversity, the study relied on deep sequencing normalized with unique cDNA molecular identifiers. Four age groups were formed from the donors: young (average about 15 years), middle-aged (approximately 39), aged (roughly 58) and long-lived (82). To avoid experimental bias, donors of different ages were distributed randomly across sequencing lanes. Two additional independent replicas of 1 million unique cDNA reads from the same blood draw were analyzed for two donors (one aged 18 to 30 and one aged 80 or older).

Systemically healthy Caucasian individuals from Russia, approximately 39 in total and aged roughly 6 to 90 years, were included as donors. Approximately 9.3 milliliters of peripheral blood were collected from each donor into EDTA-treated Vacutainer tubes. Ficoll-Paque density-gradient centrifugation was used to isolate PBMCs, with at least 6.5 million per sample. Total RNA, at least 6 micrograms per sample, was extracted from PBMCs with Trizol reagent. For every donor, an aliquot of PBMCs went through flow cytometry to measure the percentages of naive CD45RAhigh/CD27high T cells. Library preparation employed 5' RACE. The sequencer listed for this sample is Illumina HiSeq 2500. The second PCR ran for roughly 7 to 11 cycles and used a J-beta primer mix along with a sample-barcoded 5' primer. Each TCR beta cDNA molecule received a unique molecular identifier from a template-switch 5' adaptor carrying 12 random nucleotides. At least 2.5 million CDR3-containing paired-end reads were obtained from each sample. The Mint cDNA synthesis kit, primed by a TRBC-specific oligonucleotide, was used to synthesize first-strand cDNA from all RNA. Following uracil-DNA glycosylase treatment, all cDNA underwent a first 18-cycle PCR with the universal primers M1SS and BC2_uni_R. For the original study's pipeline: Each sample was normalized by randomly selecting 1 million high-quality reads, each carrying a distinct molecular identifier. Instead of being binned into consensus sequences, reads that shared molecular identifiers were thrown out. MiTCR, set to a Q25 quality threshold and the strictest error-elimination algorithm, was used for CDR3 identification, clonotype clustering and error correction. A nonparametric unseen species model with Euler transformation was used to estimate lower-bound total TCR beta diversity. In TCRdb, the public reads were trimmed at Q25 with fastp and aligned with MiXCR, with productive beta chains retained. Here each entry gathers all rows of one CDR3 protein and keeps the most common genes and DNA. It is TCRdb's table, rather than the study itself, that gives the V and J calls and clone size. Within this sample are some 1.6 million distinct CDR3 sequences, with roughly 32% of them counted one time only. Of the sample, about 11% falls within the top ten clones.

The paper as a whole reports these results and caveats: Bulk unsorted PBMC profiling prevented conclusive comparison of naive and antigen-experienced compartments. Observed TCR beta diversity correlated strongly with the percentage of naive T cells measured by flow cytometry. Because donor CMV infection status was unknown, age-related changes in expanded clonotypes were potentially confounded. As age increased, observed TCR beta diversity per million T cells dropped in a roughly linear way, and a significant reduction was already evident by age around 41. Total diversity estimates from one million sequenced T cells were considered lower bounds and underestimates. Compared with the aged group, more naive CD4+ T cells, fewer expanded clones and increased TCR diversity were shown by the long-lived group, suggesting age selection.

The CDR3 runs 12 residues from the cysteine to the phenylalanine. Just CDR3 DNA is preserved here, 36 bases in frame from base 1. CDR1 and CDR2 are read off the germline V gene as KGHSH and LQKENI. At the junction V is shortened by 5 bases and J by 6 bases; bases outside the gene matches: 2. The sequenced sample was blood. The receptor chain draws on TRBV18 and TRBJ2-7; 9 bases in between match TRBD1. This clonotype was obtained from a woman aged 25 to 39 in good health. The CDR3 amino acid sequence is: CASSGTGLEQYF. The DNA reads TGTGCCAGCTCAGGGACAGGGCTCGAGCAGTACTTC.